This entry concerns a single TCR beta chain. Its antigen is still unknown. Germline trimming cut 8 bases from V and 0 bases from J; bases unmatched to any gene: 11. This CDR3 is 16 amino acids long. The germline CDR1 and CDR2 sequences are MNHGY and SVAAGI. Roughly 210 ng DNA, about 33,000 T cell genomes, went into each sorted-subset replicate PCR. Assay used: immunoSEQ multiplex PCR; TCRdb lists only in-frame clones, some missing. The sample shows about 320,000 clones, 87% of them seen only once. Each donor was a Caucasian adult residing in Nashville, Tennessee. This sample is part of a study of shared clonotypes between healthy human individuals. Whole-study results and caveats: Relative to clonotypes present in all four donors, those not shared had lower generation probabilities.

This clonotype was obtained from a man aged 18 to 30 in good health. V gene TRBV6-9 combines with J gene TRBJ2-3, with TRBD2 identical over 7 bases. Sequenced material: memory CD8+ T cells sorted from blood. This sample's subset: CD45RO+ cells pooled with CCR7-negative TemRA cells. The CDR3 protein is CASQRQAGWSTDTQYF. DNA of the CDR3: TGTGCCAGCCAGAGGCAAGCGGGATGGAGCACAGATACGCAGTATTTT.